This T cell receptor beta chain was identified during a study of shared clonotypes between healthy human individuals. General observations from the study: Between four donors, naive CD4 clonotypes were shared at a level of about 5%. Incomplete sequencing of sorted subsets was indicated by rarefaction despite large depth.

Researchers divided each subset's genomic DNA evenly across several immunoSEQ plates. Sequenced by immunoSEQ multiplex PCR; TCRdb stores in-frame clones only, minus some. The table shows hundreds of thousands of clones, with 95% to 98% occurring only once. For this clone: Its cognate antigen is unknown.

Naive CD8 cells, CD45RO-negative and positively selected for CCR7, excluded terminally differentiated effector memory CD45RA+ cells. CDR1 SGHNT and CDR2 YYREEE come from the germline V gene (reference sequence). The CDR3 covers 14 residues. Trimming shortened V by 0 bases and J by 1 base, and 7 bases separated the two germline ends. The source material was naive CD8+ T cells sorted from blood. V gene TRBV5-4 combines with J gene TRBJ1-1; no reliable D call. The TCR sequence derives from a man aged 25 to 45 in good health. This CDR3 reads CASSLVSENTEAFF. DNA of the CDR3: TGTGCCAGCAGCTTGGTTTCCGAGAACACTGAAGCTTTCTTT. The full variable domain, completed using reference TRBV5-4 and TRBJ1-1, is ETGVTQSPTHLIKTRGQQVTLRCSSQSGHNTVSWYQQALGQGPQFIFQYYREEENGRGNFPPRFSGLQFPNYSSELNVNALELDDSALYLCASSLVSENTEAFFGQGTRLTVV.